A single sample is the source of the 9 T cell receptor beta chains below, sequenced in a study of T-cell reconstitution after alpha-beta-depleted transplantation in children. Using unique molecular identifiers, the investigators prepared the TCRbeta library. TCRdb itself ran the PCR reads through MiXCR, one entry per CDR3 protein. The sample has some 240,000 distinct CDR3 sequences, 9% to 10% seen once. The specimen was PBMCs from the stem cell graft donor, collected from the stem cell graft. The source is a human donor who donated a stem cell graft to a child with SCID.

This clonotype occurred many times. The V call is TRBV12-3 or TRBV12-4, the J call TRBJ2-3, with 9 positions matching TRBD2. Trimming removed 3 bases from V and 5 bases from J; junction bases left unmatched: 3. CDR3 size: 14 residues. The CDR3 region has the DNA TGTGCCAGCAGTTTGGTAGCGGGAGAAGATACGCAGTATTTT. Protein product: CASSLVAGEDTQYF.

This clonotype was detected many times. The gene calls are TRBV7-7 and TRBJ2-5; 10 positions match TRBD2. This CDR3 is built from 13 residues. Germline lookup yields CDR1 SSHAT and CDR2 FNYEAQ (reference sequence). V lost 5 bases and J lost 5; bases outside the gene matches: 2. CDR3 loop: CASSPTSGETQYF. In DNA form, the CDR3 reads TGTGCCAGCAGCCCGACTAGCGGGGAGACCCAGTACTTC. Looking up the rest from reference TRBV7-7 and TRBJ2-5 gives the full variable domain: GAGVSQSPRYKVTKRGQDVTLRCDPISSHATLYWYQQALGQGPEFLTYFNYEAQPDKSGLPSDRFSAERPEGSISTLTIQRTEQRDSAMYRCASSPTSGETQYFGPGTRLLVL.

This clonotype was seen many times. V gene TRBV7-2 combines with J gene TRBJ2-7; the match to TRBD1 covers 10 bases. The CDR3 contains 15 residues. Germline V gene data show CDR1 as SGHTA and CDR2 as FQGNSA. V was pared by 6 bases and J by 0 bases, with 5 bases of the junction left unmatched. CDR3 amino acids: CASRPRTGGSYEQYF. The CDR3 DNA is TGTGCCAGCAGGCCCAGGACAGGGGGCTCCTACGAGCAGTACTTC.

This clonotype was detected many times. V usage is TRBV4-2 and J usage is TRBJ1-2, with no clear D. Trimming pared 3 bases from V and 4 bases from J, leaving 15 bases between. This CDR3 contains 15 residues. CDR1 LGHNA and CDR2 YNFKEQ come from the germline V gene. The DNA for the CDR3 is TGTGCCAGCAGCCAGGACCCCAGTCAGCCCTATGGCTACACCTTC. It yields the protein CASSQDPSQPYGYTF.

To note about this clonotype: Being one base from a much bigger clone, this may be a read error. This rearrangement joins TRBV5-6 to TRBJ1-2; TRBD1 matches at 10 bases. The CDR3 totals 18 residues. Germline assignment: CDR1 SGHDT and CDR2 YYEEEE. CDR3 nucleotide sequence: TGTGCCAGCACCTTCCTTGGGTCTTCGAGACAGGGGGCAAATGGCGACACCTTC. It is translated as CASTFLGSSRQGANGDTF.

This clonotype was found many times. J is TRBJ1-2 and V is TRBV6-1; D is unresolved. The CDR3 length is 12 residues. V lost 4 bases, J lost 0 bases, and 3 bases lay in between. The V gene's germline CDR1 is MNHNS and CDR2 SASEGT. CDR3 sequence reads: CASSVANYGYTF. Written as DNA, the CDR3 is TGTGCCAGCAGTGTGGCTAACTATGGCTACACCTTC.

This clonotype was observed a few times. This chain joins TRBV7-2 and TRBJ2-7; D remains unclear. Per germline, CDR1 SGHTA and CDR2 FQGNSA. Trimming left V 1 base short and J 0 bases short, with 10 bases between. The CDR3 runs 15 residues. CDR3 amino acids: CASSLGLSVSYEQYF. In nucleotides, the CDR3 is TGTGCCAGCAGCTTAGGTCTTTCGGTCTCCTACGAGCAGTACTTC.

This clonotype was detected only a few times. At one end, the junction sequence differs from germline, possibly due to a read error. This chain links TRBV12-3 or TRBV12-4 with TRBJ2-2; D perhaps matches TRBD2 (7 bases). The CDR3 sequence is 15 residues long. Written as DNA, the CDR3 is TGTGCCAGCAGCTTAGGGGGGGGTGTCGCCGGGGAGCTGTTTTTT. Protein sequence: CASSLGGGVAGELFF.

This clonotype was found many times. The V call is TRBV7-9, the J call TRBJ2-3; 9 bases align to TRBD1. Looked up from germline, CDR1 is SEHNR and CDR2 is FQNEAQ (reference sequence). This CDR3 is 16 amino acids long. Losses at the gene ends were 6 bases for V and 0 bases for J; bases not matched to a gene: 7. CDR3 sequence (DNA): TGTGCCAGCAGACCACTGACAGGGGGTAGCACAGATACGCAGTATTTT. Translation gives CASRPLTGGSTDTQYF.